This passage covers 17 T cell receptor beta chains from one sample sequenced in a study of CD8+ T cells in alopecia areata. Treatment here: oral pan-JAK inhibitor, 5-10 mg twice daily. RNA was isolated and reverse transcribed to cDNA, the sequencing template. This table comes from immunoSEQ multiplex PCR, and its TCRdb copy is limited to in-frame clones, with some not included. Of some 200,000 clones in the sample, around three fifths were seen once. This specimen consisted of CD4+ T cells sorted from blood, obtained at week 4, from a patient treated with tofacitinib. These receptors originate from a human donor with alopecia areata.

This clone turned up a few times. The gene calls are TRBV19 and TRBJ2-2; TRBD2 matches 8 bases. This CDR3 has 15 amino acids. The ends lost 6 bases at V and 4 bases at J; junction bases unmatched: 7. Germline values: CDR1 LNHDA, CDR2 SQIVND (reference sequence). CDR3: CASRAGGAGTGELFF. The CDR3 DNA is TGTGCCAGTAGAGCCGGGGGGGCCGGCACCGGGGAGCTGTTTTTT.

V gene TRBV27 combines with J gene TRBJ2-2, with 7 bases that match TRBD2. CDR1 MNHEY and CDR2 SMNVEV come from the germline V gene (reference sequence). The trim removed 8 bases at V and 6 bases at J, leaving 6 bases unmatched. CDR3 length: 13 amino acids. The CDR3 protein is CASRWEGSGELFF. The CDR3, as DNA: TGTGCCAGCCGGTGGGAGGGATCCGGGGAGCTGTTTTTT.

This chain's CDR3 is CASSAGQYYEQYF. The CDR3 nucleotides are TGTGCCAGCAGCGCGGGACAGTACTACGAGCAGTACTTC. The chain joins TRBV6-1 to TRBJ2-7, with D possibly matching TRBD1 (7 bases). The germline V gene encodes CDR1 MNHNS and CDR2 SASEGT. The CDR3 is made up of 13 amino acids. Trimming removed 6 bases from V and 3 bases from J, with 12 bases in between.

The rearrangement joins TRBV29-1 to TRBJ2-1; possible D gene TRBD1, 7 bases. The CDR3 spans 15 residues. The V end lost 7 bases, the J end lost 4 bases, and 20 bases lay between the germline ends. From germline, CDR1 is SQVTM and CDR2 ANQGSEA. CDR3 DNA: TGCAGCGCCCTGGGCGGGACAGAGCTTTACAATGAGCAGTTCTTC. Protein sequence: CSALGGTELYNEQFF.

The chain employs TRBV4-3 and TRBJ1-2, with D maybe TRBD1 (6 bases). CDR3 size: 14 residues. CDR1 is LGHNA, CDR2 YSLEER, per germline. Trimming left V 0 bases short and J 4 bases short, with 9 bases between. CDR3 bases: TGCGCCAGCAGCCAAGATTCGGGGGCCTATGGCTACACCTTC. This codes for CASSQDSGAYGYTF.

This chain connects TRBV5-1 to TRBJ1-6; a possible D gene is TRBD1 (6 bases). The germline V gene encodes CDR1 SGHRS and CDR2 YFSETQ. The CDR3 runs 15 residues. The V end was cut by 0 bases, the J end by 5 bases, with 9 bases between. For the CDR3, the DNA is TGCGCCAGCAGCTTGGCACAGGGCGATAATTCACCCCTCCACTTT. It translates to CASSLAQGDNSPLHF.

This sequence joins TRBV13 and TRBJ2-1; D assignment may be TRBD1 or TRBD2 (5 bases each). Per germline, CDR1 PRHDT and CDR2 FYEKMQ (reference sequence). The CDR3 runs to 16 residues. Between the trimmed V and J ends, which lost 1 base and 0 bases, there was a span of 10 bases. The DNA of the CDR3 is TGTGCCAGCAGCTTAGTTTCTGGGACCTCCTACAATGAGCAGTTCTTC. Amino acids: CASSLVSGTSYNEQFF.

CDR3 sequence: CACEGQMNTEAFF. The CDR3 bases are TGTGCCTGCGAAGGACAGATGAACACTGAAGCTTTCTTT. This rearrangement joins TRBV30 to TRBJ1-1; the D gene is possibly TRBD1 (6 bases). V was clipped by 6 bases and J by 0 bases, with 11 bases between them. Germline-derived CDR1 and CDR2 are GTSNPN and SVGIG (reference sequence). CDR3 length equals 13 residues. The full variable domain, with the rest looked up from reference TRBV30 and TRBJ1-1, is SQTIHQWPATLVQPVGSPLSLECTVEGTSNPNLYWYRQAAGRGLQLLFYSVGIGQISSEVPQNLSASRPQDRQFILSSKKLLLSDSGFYLCACEGQMNTEAFFGQGTRLTVV.

The DNA of the CDR3 is TGTGCCACCAGCAGAGATGACCGTTTTCGGACCCAGTACTTC. Translated, it gives CATSRDDRFRTQYF. The chain combines TRBV15 with TRBJ2-5; D is undetermined. CDR1 and CDR2 (germline): LNHNV, YYDKDF (reference sequence). Trimming stripped 0 bases from V and 7 bases from J, with 12 bases between. The CDR3 length is 14 residues.

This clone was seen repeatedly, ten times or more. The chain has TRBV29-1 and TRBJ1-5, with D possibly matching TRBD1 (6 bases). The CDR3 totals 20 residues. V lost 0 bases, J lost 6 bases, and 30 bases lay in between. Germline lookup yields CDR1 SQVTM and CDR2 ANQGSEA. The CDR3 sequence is CSVEDGPNRPFGGLPQPQHF. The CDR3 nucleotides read TGCAGCGTTGAAGATGGACCGAACCGCCCCTTTGGGGGGCTCCCTCAGCCCCAGCATTTT.

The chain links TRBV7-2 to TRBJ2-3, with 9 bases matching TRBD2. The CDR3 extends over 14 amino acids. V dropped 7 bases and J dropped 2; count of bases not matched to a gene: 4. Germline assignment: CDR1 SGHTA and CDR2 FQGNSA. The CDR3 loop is CASTIAGATDTQYF. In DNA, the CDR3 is TGTGCCAGCACCATAGCGGGGGCCACAGATACGCAGTATTTT.

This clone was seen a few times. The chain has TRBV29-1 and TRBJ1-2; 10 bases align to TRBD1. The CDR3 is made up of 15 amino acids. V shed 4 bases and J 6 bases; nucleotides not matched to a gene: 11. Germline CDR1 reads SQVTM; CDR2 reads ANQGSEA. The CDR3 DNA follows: TGCAGCGTTGCCGGGACAGGGGCAGAAGCTCATGGCTACACCTTC. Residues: CSVAGTGAEAHGYTF.

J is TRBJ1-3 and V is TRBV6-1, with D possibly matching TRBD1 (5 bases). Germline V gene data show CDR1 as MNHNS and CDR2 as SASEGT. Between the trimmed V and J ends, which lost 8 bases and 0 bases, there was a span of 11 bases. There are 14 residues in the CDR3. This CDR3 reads CASEDRPSGNTIYF. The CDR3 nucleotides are TGTGCCAGCGAAGACAGACCCTCTGGAAACACCATATATTTT.

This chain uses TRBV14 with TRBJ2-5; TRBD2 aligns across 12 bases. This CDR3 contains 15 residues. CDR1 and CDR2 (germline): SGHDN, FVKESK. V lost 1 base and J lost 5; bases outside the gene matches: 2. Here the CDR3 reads CASSQGGTSGETQYF. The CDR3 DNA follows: TGTGCCAGCAGCCAAGGTGGGACTAGCGGGGAGACCCAGTACTTC.

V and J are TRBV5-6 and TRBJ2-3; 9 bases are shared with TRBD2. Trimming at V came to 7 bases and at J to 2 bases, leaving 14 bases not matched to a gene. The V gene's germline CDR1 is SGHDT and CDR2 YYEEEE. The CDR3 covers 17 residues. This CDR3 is CASRGSGLAKYTDTQYF. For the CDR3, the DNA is TGTGCCAGCCGTGGCTCAGGACTAGCGAAATACACAGATACGCAGTATTTT.

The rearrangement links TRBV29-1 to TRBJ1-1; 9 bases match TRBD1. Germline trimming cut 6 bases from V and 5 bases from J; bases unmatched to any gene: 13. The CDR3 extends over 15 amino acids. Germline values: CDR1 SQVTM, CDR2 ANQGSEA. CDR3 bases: TGCAGCGTCCGGGGGGGACAGGGAGGACGGACTGAAGCTTTCTTT. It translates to CSVRGGQGGRTEAFF.

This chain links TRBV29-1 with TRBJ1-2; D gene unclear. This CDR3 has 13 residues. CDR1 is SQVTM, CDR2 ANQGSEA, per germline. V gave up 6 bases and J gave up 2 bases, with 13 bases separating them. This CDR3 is CSVATSTNYGYTF. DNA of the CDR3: TGCAGCGTAGCCACAAGCACAAACTATGGCTACACCTTC.